Here is one T cell receptor beta chain with its context. The source of the sample is a study of blood T cell repertoires in COVID-19. Study information: Sources were T cells, B-cell-depleted T cells, or PBMCs; the material itself was cDNA or gDNA.

Profiling relied on immunoSEQ multiplex PCR, and the TCRdb table lists in-frame clones only, not all of them. The data contain a few hundred thousand clones, 83% of them singletons. Between the trimmed V and J ends, which lost 1 base and 2 bases, there was a span of 8 bases. This CDR3 is built from 14 residues. Germline CDR1 is LNHDA and CDR2 is SQIVND (reference sequence). The chain recombines TRBV19 with TRBJ1-1; a weak D match, TRBD1 (5 bases). The TCR originated in a man aged 60 to 75 who had recovered from COVID-19. Sequencing was done on a sample of peripheral blood. In DNA, the CDR3 is TGTGCCAGTAGTATAGGAACAGGAAACACTGAAGCTTTCTTT. Translating gives CASSIGTGNTEAFF.